This TCR beta chain was sequenced for a study of cytomegalovirus exposure and HLA in healthy donors. Study conclusions and caveats: Common viral pathogens seemed to be connected with several of the most significant clusters, according to a later analysis. Across donors, sequencing depth was assumed by presence/absence analyses to be roughly uniform. Association of 16,951 TCR beta sequences with HLA alleles was found at 0.05 false discovery rate in a later analysis. Later analysis suggested most CMV-associated TCR beta chains were HLA-restricted.

As regards this clone: What it binds is not known.

PCR employed 60 Vbeta and 13 Jbeta primers. This table comes from immunoSEQ multiplex PCR, and its TCRdb copy is limited to in-frame clones, with some not included. The top ten clones hold 3.8% of a sample with around 100,000 clones, less than 80% of them seen once. V lost 1 base and J 6 bases, leaving 9 bases between the germline ends. The CDR3 spans 13 residues. The germline V gene encodes CDR1 SEHNR and CDR2 FQNEAQ (reference sequence). The sequence was obtained from a man aged 30 to 45 in good health and CMV-seropositive. The sequencing sample was made of PBMCs. The chain is built from TRBV7-9 and TRBJ1-2; weak D call: TRBD1 (6 bases). The CDR3 region has the DNA TGTGCCAGCAGCTTAGGGGAGGGGGATGGCTACACCTTC. Translated: CASSLGEGDGYTF. The complete variable domain, with remaining parts taken from reference TRBV7-9 and TRBJ1-2, reads DTGVSQNPRHKITKRGQNVTFRCDPISEHNRLYWYRQTLGQGPEFLTYFQNEAQLEKSRLLSDRFSAERPKGSFSTLEIQRTEQGDSAMYLCASSLGEGDGYTFGSGTRLTVV.